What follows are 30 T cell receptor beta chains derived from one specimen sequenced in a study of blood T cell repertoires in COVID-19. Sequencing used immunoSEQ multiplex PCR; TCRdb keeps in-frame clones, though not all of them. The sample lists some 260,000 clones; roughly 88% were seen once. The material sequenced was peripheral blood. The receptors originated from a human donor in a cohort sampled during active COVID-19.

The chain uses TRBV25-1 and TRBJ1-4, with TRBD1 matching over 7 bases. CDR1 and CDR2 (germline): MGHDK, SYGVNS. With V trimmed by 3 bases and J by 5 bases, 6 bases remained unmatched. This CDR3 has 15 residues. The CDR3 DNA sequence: TGTGCCAGCAGTGAGTTGGGACAGACCAATGAAAAACTGTTTTTT. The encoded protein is CASSELGQTNEKLFF.

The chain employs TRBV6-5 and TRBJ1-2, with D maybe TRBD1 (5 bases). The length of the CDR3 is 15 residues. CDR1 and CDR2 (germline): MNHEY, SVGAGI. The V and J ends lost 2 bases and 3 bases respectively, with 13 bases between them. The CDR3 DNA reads TGTGCCAGCAGTTACGCACTGGACATGGACTATGGCTACACCTTC. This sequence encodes CASSYALDMDYGYTF.

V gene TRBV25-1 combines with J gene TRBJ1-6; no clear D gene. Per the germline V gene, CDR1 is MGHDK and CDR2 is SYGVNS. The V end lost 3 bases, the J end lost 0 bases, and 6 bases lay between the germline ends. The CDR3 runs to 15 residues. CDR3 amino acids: CASSDWSSYNSPLHF. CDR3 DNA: TGTGCCAGCAGTGACTGGAGCTCCTATAATTCACCCCTCCACTTT.

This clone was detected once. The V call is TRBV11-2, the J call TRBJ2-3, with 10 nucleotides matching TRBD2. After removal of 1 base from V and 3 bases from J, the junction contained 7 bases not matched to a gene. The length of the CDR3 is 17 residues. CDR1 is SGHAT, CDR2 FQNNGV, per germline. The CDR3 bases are TGTGCCAGCAGCTTAGGGTCTAGCGGGGGAAAAACAGATACGCAGTATTTT. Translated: CASSLGSSGGKTDTQYF.

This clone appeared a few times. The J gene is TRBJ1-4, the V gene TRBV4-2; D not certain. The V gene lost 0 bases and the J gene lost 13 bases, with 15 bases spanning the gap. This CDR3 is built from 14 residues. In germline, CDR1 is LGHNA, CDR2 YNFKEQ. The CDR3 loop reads CASSQDWWEGSLFF. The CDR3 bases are TGTGCCAGCAGCCAAGATTGGTGGGAGGGTTCACTGTTTTTT.

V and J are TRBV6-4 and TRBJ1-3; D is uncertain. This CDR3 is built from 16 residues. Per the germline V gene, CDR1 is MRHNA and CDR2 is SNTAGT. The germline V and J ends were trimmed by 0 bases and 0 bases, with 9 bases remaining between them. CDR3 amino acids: CASSDSVVNSGNTIYF. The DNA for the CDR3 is TGTGCCAGCAGTGACTCGGTAGTCAACTCTGGAAACACCATATATTTT.

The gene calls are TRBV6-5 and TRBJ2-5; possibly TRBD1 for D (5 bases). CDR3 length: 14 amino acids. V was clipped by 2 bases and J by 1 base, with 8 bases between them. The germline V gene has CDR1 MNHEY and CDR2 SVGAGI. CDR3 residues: CASSYGASQETQYF. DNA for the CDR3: TGTGCCAGCAGTTACGGGGCCAGCCAAGAGACCCAGTACTTC.

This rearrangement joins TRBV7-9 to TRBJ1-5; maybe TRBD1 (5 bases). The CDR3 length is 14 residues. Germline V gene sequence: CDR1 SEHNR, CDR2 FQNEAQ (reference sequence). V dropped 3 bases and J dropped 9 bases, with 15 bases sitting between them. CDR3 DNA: TGTGCCAGCAGCTTTTCCGGGAGGGGCAGGCCCCAGCATTTT. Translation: CASSFSGRGRPQHF.

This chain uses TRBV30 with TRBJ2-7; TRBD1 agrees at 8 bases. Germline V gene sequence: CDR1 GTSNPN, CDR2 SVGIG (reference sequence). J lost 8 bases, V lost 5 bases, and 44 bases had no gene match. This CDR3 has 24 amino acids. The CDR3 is CAWAVRYPRIVASSSDRGFTKQYF. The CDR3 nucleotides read TGTGCCTGGGCCGTTCGGTACCCCCGGATCGTAGCCTCATCTAGCGACAGGGGATTTACGAAGCAGTACTTC.

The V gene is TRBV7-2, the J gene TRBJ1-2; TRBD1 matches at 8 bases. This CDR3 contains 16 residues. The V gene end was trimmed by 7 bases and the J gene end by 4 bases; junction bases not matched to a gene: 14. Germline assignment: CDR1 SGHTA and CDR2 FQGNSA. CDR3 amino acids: CASTRPRDRLVYGYTF. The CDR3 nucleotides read TGTGCCAGCACCCGACCCCGGGACAGGTTGGTCTATGGCTACACCTTC.

The CDR3 sequence is CASSIDRGQGNQPQHF. The DNA of the CDR3 is TGTGCCAGTAGTATAGATCGAGGACAGGGGAATCAGCCCCAGCATTTT. The genes are TRBV19 and TRBJ1-5; 9 nucleotides agree with TRBD1. V was clipped by 0 bases and J by 4 bases; unmatched bases: 4. This CDR3 contains 16 residues. Germline V lookup: CDR1 LNHDA, CDR2 SQIVND (reference sequence).

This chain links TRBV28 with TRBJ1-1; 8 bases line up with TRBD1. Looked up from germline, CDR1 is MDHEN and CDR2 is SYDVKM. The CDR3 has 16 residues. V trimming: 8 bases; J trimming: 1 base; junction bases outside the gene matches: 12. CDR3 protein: CASSHRITGGNTEAFF. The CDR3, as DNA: TGTGCCAGCTCGCACAGAATAACAGGGGGGAACACTGAAGCTTTCTTT.

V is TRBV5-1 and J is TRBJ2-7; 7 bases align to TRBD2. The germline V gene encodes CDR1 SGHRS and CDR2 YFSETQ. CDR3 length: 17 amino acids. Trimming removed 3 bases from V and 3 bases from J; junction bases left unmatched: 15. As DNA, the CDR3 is TGCGCCAGCAGCTGGGTCGGGGAGGGCTCTTCGCACTACGAGCAGTACTTC. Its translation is CASSWVGEGSSHYEQYF.

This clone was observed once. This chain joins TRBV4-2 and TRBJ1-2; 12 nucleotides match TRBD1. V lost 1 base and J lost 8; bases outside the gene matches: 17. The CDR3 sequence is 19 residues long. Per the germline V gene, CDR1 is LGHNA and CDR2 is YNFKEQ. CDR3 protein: CASSQALSSTGTGGRGYTF. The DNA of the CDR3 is TGTGCCAGCAGCCAAGCACTTAGCAGTACCGGGACAGGGGGCCGGGGCTACACCTTC.

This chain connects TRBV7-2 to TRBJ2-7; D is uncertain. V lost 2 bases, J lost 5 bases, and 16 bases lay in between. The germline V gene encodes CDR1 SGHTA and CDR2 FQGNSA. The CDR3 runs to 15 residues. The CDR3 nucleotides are TGTGCCAGCAGCTTATCGGCAGGTCTCCCGGACGAGCAGTACTTC. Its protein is CASSLSAGLPDEQYF.

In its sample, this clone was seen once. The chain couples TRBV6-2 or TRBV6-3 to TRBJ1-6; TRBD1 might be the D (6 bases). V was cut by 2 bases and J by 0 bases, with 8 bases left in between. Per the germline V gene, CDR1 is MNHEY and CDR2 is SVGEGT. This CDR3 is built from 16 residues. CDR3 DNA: TGTGCCAGCAGTTACGGGGGCAGCTCCTATAATTCACCCCTCCACTTT. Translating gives CASSYGGSSYNSPLHF.

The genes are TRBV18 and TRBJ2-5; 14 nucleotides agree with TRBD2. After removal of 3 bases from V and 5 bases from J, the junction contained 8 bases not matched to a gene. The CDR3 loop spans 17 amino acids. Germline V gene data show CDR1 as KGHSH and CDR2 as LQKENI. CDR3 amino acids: CASSPGLAGATGETQYF. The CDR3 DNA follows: TGTGCCAGCTCACCGGGACTAGCGGGGGCCACGGGGGAGACCCAGTACTTC.

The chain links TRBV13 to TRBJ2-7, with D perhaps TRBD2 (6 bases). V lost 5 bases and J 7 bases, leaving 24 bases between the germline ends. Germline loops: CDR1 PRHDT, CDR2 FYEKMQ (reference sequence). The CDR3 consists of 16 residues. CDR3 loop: CASSVNLGGPSSEQYF. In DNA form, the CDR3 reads TGTGCCAGCAGCGTTAATTTGGGGGGACCGTCGTCGGAGCAGTACTTC.

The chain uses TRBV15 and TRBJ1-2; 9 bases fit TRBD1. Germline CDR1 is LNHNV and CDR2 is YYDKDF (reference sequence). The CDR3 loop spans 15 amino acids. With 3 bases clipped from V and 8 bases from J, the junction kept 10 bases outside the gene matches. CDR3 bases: TGTGCCACCAGCAGTCTAATACAGGGGGCCTGGGGCTACACCTTC. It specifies CATSSLIQGAWGYTF.

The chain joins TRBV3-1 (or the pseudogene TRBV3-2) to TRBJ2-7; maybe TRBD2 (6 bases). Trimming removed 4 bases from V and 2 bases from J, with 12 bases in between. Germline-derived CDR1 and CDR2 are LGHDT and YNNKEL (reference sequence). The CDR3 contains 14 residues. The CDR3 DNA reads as TGTGCCAGCAGCCGCGGGACGGGGGCCTACGAGCAGTACTTC. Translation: CASSRGTGAYEQYF.

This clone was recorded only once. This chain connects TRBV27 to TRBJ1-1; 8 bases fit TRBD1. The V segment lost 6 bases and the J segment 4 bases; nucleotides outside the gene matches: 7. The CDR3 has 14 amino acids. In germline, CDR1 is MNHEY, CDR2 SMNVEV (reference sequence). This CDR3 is CASSYTGGPTEAFF. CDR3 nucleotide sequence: TGTGCCAGCAGCTACACAGGGGGTCCCACTGAAGCTTTCTTT.

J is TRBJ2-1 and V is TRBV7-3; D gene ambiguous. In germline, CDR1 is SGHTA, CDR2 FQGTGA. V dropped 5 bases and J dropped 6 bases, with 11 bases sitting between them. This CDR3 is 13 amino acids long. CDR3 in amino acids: CASSPTDSNEQFF. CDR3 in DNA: TGTGCCAGCAGCCCTACAGATTCCAATGAGCAGTTCTTC.

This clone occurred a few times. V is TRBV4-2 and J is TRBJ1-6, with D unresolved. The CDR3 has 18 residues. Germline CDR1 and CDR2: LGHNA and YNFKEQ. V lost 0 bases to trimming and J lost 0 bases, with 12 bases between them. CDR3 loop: CASSQEFYGSSYNSPLHF. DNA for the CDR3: TGTGCCAGCAGCCAAGAATTTTACGGGAGCTCCTATAATTCACCCCTCCACTTT.

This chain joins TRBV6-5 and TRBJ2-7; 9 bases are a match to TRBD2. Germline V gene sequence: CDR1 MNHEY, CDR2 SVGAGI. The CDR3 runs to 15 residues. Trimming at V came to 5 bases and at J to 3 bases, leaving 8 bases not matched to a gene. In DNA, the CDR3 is TGTGCCAGCAGTCCCCCGACTAGCGGAAACTACGAGCAGTACTTC. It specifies CASSPPTSGNYEQYF.

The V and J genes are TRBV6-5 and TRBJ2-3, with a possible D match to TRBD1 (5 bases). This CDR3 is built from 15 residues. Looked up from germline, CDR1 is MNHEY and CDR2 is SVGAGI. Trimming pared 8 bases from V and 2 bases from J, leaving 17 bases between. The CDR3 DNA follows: TGTGCCAGCGCCTGGAGACAGCCCTACACAGATACGCAGTATTTT. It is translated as CASAWRQPYTDTQYF.

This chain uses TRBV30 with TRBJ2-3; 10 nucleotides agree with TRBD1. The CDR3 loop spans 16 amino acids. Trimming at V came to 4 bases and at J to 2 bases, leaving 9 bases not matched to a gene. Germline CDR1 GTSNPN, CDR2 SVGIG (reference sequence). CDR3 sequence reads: CAWIPPGQGSTDTQYF. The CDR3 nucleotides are TGTGCCTGGATACCTCCGGGACAGGGGTCCACAGATACGCAGTATTTT.

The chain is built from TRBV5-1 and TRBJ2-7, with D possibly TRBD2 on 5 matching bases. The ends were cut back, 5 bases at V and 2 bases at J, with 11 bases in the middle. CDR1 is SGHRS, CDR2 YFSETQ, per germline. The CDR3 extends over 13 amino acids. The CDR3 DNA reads TGCGCCAGCAGACCCGGGGTTGCCTACGAGCAGTACTTC. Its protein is CASRPGVAYEQYF.

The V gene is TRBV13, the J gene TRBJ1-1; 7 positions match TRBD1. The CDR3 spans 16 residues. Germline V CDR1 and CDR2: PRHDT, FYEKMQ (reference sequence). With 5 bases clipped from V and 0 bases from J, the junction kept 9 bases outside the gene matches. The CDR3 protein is CASSVPGQQLNTEAFF. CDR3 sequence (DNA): TGTGCCAGCAGCGTTCCGGGACAGCAGCTGAACACTGAAGCTTTCTTT.

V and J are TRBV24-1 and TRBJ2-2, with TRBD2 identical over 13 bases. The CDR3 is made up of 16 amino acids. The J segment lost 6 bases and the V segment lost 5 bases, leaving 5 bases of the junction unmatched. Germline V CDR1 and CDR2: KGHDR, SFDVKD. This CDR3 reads CATSAPGLAGSGELFF. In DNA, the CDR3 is TGTGCCACCAGTGCTCCGGGACTAGCGGGATCCGGGGAGCTGTTTTTT.

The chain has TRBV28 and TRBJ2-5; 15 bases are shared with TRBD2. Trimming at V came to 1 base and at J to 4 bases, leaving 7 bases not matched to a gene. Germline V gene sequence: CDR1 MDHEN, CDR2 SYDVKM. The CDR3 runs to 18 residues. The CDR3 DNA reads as TGTGCCAGCAGTTTATTGGGGACTAGCGGGAGGAGGCGAGAGACCCAGTACTTC. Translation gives CASSLLGTSGRRRETQYF.